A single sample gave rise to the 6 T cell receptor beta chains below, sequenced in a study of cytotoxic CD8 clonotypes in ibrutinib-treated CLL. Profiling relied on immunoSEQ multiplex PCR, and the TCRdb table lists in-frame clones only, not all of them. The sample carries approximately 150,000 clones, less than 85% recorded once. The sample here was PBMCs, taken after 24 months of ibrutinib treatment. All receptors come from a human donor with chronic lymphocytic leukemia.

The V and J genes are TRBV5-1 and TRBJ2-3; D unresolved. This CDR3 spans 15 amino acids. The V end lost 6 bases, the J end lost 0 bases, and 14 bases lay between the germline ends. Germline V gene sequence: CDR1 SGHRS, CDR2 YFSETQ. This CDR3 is CASTQMATSTDTQYF. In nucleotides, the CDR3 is TGCGCCAGCACCCAGATGGCCACTAGCACAGATACGCAGTATTTT.

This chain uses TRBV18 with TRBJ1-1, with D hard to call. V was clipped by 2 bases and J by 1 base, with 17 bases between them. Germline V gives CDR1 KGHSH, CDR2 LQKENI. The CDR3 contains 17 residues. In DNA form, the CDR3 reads TGTGCCAGCTCACCAAAACCCTCAGGAATCACGAACACTGAAGCTTTCTTT. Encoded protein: CASSPKPSGITNTEAFF.

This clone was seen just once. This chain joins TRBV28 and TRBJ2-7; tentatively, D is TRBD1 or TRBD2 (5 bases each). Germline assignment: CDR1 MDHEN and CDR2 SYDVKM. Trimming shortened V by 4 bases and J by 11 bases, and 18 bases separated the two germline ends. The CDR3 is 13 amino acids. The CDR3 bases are TGTGCCAGCAGTTCCGGGACGGAACCCTGGGAGTACTTC. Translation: CASSSGTEPWEYF.

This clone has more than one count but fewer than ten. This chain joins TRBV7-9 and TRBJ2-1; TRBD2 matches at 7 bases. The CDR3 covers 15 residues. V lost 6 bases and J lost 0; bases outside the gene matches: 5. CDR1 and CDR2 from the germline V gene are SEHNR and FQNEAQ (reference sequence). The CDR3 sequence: CASSGLDSSYNEQFF. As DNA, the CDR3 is TGTGCCAGCAGTGGACTAGACAGCTCCTACAATGAGCAGTTCTTC.

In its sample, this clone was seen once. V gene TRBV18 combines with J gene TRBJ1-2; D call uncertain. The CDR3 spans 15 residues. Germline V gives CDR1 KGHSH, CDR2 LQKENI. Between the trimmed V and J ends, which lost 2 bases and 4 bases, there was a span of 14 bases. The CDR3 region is CASSPTMGNLYGYTF. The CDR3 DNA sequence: TGTGCCAGCTCACCAACAATGGGGAACCTCTATGGCTACACCTTC.

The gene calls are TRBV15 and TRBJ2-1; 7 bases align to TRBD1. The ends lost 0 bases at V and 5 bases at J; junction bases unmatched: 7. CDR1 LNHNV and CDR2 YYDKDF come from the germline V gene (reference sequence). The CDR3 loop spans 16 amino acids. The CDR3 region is CATSRDEDRSNNEQFF. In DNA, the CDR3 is TGTGCCACCAGCAGAGATGAGGACAGGTCAAACAATGAGCAGTTCTTC.